One and the same sample provided the 6 T cell receptor beta chains below, sequenced in a study of blood T cell dynamics during melanoma immunotherapy. Specified time point: pre-treatment baseline. Only in-frame clones appear in the TCRdb table, and some are missing; sequencing was by immunoSEQ multiplex PCR. The sample carries 7,000 to 9,000 clones, roughly 80% recorded once. The input for sequencing was blood, taken from a patient treated with checkpoint blockade. The receptors derive from a human donor with melanoma.

The rearrangement joins TRBV5-1 to TRBJ1-2, with D unclear. The CDR3 has 12 residues. Trimming removed 6 bases at V and 3 bases at J, with 9 bases between. Germline V lookup: CDR1 SGHRS, CDR2 YFSETQ. The CDR3 spells CASTGSYYGYTF. In DNA, the CDR3 is TGCGCCAGCACCGGGAGCTACTATGGCTACACCTTC.

The table lists this clone with a count of one. The chain joins TRBV6-1 to TRBJ1-1, with 9 bases identical to TRBD1. V lost 8 bases to trimming and J lost 4 bases; unmatched junction nucleotides: 8. Germline CDR1 reads MNHNS; CDR2 reads SASEGT. The CDR3 has 14 amino acids. As DNA, the CDR3 is TGTGCCAGCCCTAGGGACAGGGTTCGCACTGAAGCTTTCTTT. Protein: CASPRDRVRTEAFF.

This clone has only a few counts. The chain combines TRBV21-1 with TRBJ1-5. TRBV21-1 is a pseudogene. This CDR3 contains 16 residues. In nucleotides, the CDR3 is TGTGCCAGCAGCATAATAGGGCAGATTAGCAATCAGCCCCAGCATTTT. Protein product: CASSIIGQISNQPQHF.

The chain employs TRBV7-9 and TRBJ1-2, with 9 bases that match TRBD1. From germline, CDR1 is SEHNR and CDR2 FQNEAQ (reference sequence). CDR3 length: 15 amino acids. With 5 bases clipped from V and 4 bases from J, the junction kept 8 bases outside the gene matches. The CDR3 loop reads CASSIDRGIGYGYTF. The CDR3 coding sequence is TGTGCCAGCAGCATAGACAGGGGGATCGGCTATGGCTACACCTTC.

The V call is TRBV29-1, the J call TRBJ2-7; 8 bases fit TRBD1. Per the germline V gene, CDR1 is SQVTM and CDR2 is ANQGSEA. V shed 6 bases and J 2 bases; nucleotides not matched to a gene: 6. The CDR3 sequence is 13 residues long. As DNA, the CDR3 is TGCAGCGTAGGACAGGGTAAAGCCTACGAGCAGTACTTC. Residues: CSVGQGKAYEQYF.

This rearrangement joins TRBV1 to TRBJ1-4; the table names TRBD1, a call not compared with the DNA. TRBV1 is a pseudogene. This CDR3 comprises 14 residues. The CDR3 sequence is CTSSQVAKGVKLFF. The DNA of the CDR3 is TGCACCAGCAGCCAAGTCGCAAAAGGGGTGAAACTGTTTTTT.